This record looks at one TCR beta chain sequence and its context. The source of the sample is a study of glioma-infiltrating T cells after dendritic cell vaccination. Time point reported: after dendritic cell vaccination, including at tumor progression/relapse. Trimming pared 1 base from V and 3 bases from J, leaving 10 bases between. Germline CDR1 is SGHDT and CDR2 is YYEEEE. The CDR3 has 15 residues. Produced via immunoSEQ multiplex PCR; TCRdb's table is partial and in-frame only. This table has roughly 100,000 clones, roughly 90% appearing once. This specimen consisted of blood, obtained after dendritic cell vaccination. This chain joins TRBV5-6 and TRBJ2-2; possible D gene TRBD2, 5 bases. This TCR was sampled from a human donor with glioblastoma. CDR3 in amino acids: CASSLWERYTGELFF. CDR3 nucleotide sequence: TGTGCCAGCAGCTTGTGGGAGAGGTACACCGGGGAGCTGTTTTTT. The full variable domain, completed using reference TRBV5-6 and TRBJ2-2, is DAGVTQSPTHLIKTRGQQVTLRCSPKSGHDTVSWYQQALGQGPQFIFQYYEEEERQRGNFPDRFSGHQFPNYSSELNVNALLLGDSALYLCASSLWERYTGELFFGEGSRLTVL.